This TCR beta chain was documented in a study of CD8 T cells in ankylosing spondylitis. Many counts were recorded for this clonotype. The antigen is undetermined. After removal of 5 bases from V and 3 bases from J, the junction contained 8 bases not matched to a gene. CDR3 length equals 15 residues. Germline V gene lookup returns CDR1 SEHNR and CDR2 FQNEAQ (reference sequence). With molecular barcodes, quantitative 5'-RACE was used to make the TCR beta libraries. Using its own MiXCR run on the 5' RACE reads, TCRdb lists one record per CDR3 protein. The sample records about 150,000 distinct CDR3 sequences, approximately 10% being singletons. Study-level points and caveats: Disease-associated clones were reportedly significantly overrepresented in matched ankylosing spondylitis synovial fluid. Within peripheral blood, clones linked to disease were CD8+ and relatively rare.

Specimen: blood, either unsorted or a sorted T cell fraction (not recorded which). The chain combines TRBV7-9 with TRBJ1-1; 8 bases are a match to TRBD1. The receptor was isolated from a female donor with ankylosing spondylitis or in good health (not recorded which). The CDR3 DNA follows: TGTGCCAGCAGCCCAAGACAGGGGATTGACACTGAAGCTTTCTTT. Amino acids: CASSPRQGIDTEAFF.